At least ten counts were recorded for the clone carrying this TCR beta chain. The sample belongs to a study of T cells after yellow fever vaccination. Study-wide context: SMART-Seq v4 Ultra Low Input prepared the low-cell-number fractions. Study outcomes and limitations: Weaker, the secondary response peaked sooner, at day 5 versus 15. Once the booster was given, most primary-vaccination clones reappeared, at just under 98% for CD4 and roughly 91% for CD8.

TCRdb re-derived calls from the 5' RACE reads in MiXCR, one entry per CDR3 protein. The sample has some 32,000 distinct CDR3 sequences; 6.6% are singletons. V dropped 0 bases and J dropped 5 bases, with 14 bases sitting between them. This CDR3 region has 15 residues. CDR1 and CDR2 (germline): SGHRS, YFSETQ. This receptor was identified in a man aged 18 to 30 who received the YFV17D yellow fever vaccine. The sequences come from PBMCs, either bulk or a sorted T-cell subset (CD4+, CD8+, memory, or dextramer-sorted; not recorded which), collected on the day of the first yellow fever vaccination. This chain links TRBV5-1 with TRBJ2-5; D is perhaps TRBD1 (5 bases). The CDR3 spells CASSLGAGIRETQYF. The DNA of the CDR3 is TGCGCCAGCAGCTTGGGAGCAGGGATTCGGGAGACCCAGTACTTC.